The T cell receptor (beta chain) described here comes from a study of spatial heterogeneity in lung cancer. Described time point: sample taken at primary tumor resection. No cell sorting; template was whole RNA from tumor, lung tissue or PBMC. TCRdb reprocessed the 5' RACE reads with MiXCR, giving one entry per CDR3 protein. Found here are 40,000 or so distinct CDR3 sequences, roughly 8% of them singletons; the top ten hold 25% to 30%. Trimming shortened V by 1 base and J by 4 bases, and 8 bases separated the two germline ends. The germline CDR1 and CDR2 sequences are MNHEY and SVGEGT. The CDR3 has 14 amino acids. This clonotype was observed many times.

The genes are TRBV6-2 or TRBV6-3 and TRBJ1-5; maybe TRBD1 (5 bases). Sequenced material: PBMCs, taken at surgery. The sequence was collected from a male donor with early-stage non-small cell lung cancer. CDR3 sequence: CASSYLNRNQPQHF. CDR3 coding DNA: TGTGCCAGCAGTTACTTAAACAGGAATCAGCCCCAGCATTTT.